The T cell receptor beta chain under discussion was sequenced for a study of shared clonotypes between healthy human individuals. This clone came up once. Generated by immunoSEQ multiplex PCR, the TCRdb table keeps only in-frame clones and is missing some. The table records roughly 500,000 clones, 70% to 80% of them present only once. CDR1 and CDR2 from the germline V gene are MDHEN and SYDVKM. The J segment lost 4 bases and the V segment lost 4 bases, leaving 20 bases of the junction unmatched. The CDR3 sequence is 19 residues long. The clonotype originates from a woman aged 40 to 55 in good health. Some clones in this sample may be carry-over from other donors' samples. Sequenced material: PBMCs. The V call is TRBV28, the J call TRBJ2-3; the match to TRBD2 covers 7 bases. Written as DNA, the CDR3 is TGTGCCAGCAGTTCCCCTAGCGGAGGAAAATACAGCAGGGCAGATACGCAGTATTTT. This encodes CASSSPSGGKYSRADTQYF.